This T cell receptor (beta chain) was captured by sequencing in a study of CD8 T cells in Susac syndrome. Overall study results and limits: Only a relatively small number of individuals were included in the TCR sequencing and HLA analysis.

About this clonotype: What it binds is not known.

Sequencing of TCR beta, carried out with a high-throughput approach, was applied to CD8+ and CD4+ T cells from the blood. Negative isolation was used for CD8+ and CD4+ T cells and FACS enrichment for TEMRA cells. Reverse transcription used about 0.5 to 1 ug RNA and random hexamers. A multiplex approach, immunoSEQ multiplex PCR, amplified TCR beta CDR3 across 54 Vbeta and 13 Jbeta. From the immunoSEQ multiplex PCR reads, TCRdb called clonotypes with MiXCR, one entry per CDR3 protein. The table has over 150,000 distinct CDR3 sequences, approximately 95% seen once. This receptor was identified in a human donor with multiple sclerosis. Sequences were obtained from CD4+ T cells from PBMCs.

The DNA of the CDR3 is TGTGCCAGCAGCCGCGGGGCGGGAGCCTACGAGCAGTACTTC. This translates into CASSRGAGAYEQYF. The chain uses TRBV7-2 and TRBJ2-7; TRBD2 aligns across 7 bases. V dropped 5 bases and J dropped 2; count of bases not matched to a gene: 6. The CDR3 consists of 14 residues. Germline V gene data show CDR1 as SGHTA and CDR2 as FQGNSA.